The clone carrying this T cell receptor beta chain was counted once. No antigen is known for it. The data belong to a study of radiotherapy plus CTLA-4 blockade in lung cancer. Study information: Disease control reached approximately 30%, with objective responses in 15% to 20%.

Profiled with immunoSEQ multiplex PCR; TCRdb holds only in-frame clones, not every one. The repertoire includes roughly 30,000 clones, 78% of them detected once, and 7.5% to 8% sits in the top ten. General observations from the study: An expansion of tumor-derived TCR clones occurred in blood after radiotherapy plus ipilimumab. Reports state that early shifts in blood T cell clones, with interferon-beta, best predicted response.

V lost 0 bases and J lost 5; bases outside the gene matches: 5. This CDR3 has 16 residues. The V gene's germline CDR1 is LNHNV and CDR2 YYDKDF (reference sequence). The material was peripheral blood, obtained from a patient treated with radiotherapy plus ipilimumab. This clonotype originated in a human donor with non-small cell lung cancer who had stable disease on radiotherapy plus ipilimumab. The chain combines TRBV15 with TRBJ2-3; 10 bases agree with TRBD2. CDR3 coding DNA: TGTGCCACCAGCAGAGATATCCAGCGGGGGGGAGATACGCAGTATTTT. Translation gives CATSRDIQRGGDTQYF.